The rows below give T cell receptor beta chains drawn from one sample of a study of T cell responses to AZD1222 COVID-19 vaccine. Only in-frame clones appear in the TCRdb table, and some are missing; sequencing was by immunoSEQ multiplex PCR. The table includes fewer than 110,000 clones, 70% to 90% detected once. Sample: peripheral blood, taken on day 0 of AZD1222 vaccination. The receptors were sampled from an adult in good health. The CDR3 runs from the conserved cysteine through the conserved F or W. D genes are given only for firm matches. Only some rows state a clone size, as once, few, many or a class for expanded clones.

d_gene: -
j_gene: TRBJ2-1
abundance: -
v_gene: TRBV27
CDR3aa: CASSLALSSYNEQFF
CDR3nt: TGTGCCAGCAGTTTAGCACTTAGCTCCTACAATGAGCAGTTCTTC

d_gene: -
j_gene: TRBJ1-2
abundance: -
v_gene: TRBV28
CDR3aa: CASSSHLQDYGYTF
CDR3nt: TGTGCCAGCAGTTCTCACTTACAGGATTATGGCTACACCTTC

d_gene: -
j_gene: TRBJ1-5
abundance: -
v_gene: TRBV4-1
CDR3aa: CASSQEGVGGNQPQHF
CDR3nt: TGCGCCAGCAGCCAAGAGGGGGTTGGGGGCAATCAGCCCCAGCATTTT

d_gene: TRBD1
j_gene: TRBJ1-1
abundance: -
v_gene: TRBV28
CDR3aa: CASSLLGTGTPNTEAFF
CDR3nt: TGTGCCAGCAGTTTATTGGGGACAGGGACACCGAACACTGAAGCTTTCTTT

d_gene: TRBD1
j_gene: TRBJ2-1
abundance: few
v_gene: TRBV9
CDR3aa: CASSGIQQGVGNEQFF
CDR3nt: TGTGCCAGCAGCGGTATCCAACAGGGGGTCGGGAATGAGCAGTTCTTC

d_gene: -
j_gene: TRBJ2-7
abundance: -
v_gene: TRBV6-2/TRBV6-3
CDR3aa: CASSPNNYEQYF
CDR3nt: TGTGCCAGCAGTCCCAATAACTACGAGCAGTACTTC

d_gene: TRBD2
j_gene: TRBJ2-7
abundance: -
v_gene: TRBV6-5
CDR3aa: CASSTSGIGEQYF
CDR3nt: TGTGCCAGCAGTACTAGCGGGATCGGCGAGCAGTACTTC

d_gene: TRBD1
j_gene: TRBJ1-2
abundance: -
v_gene: TRBV30
CDR3aa: CAWTRDRMNYGYTF
CDR3nt: TGTGCCTGGACGAGGGACAGGATGAACTATGGCTACACCTTC

d_gene: TRBD2
j_gene: TRBJ2-7
abundance: -
v_gene: TRBV4-2
CDR3aa: CASSQDTSGYEQYF
CDR3nt: TGTGCCAGCAGCCAAGACACTAGCGGATACGAGCAGTACTTC

d_gene: -
j_gene: TRBJ1-4
abundance: once
v_gene: TRBV30
CDR3aa: CAWSTNRANEKLFF
CDR3nt: TGTGCCTGGAGTACTAACAGGGCCAATGAAAAACTGTTTTTT

d_gene: -
j_gene: TRBJ1-1
abundance: -
v_gene: TRBV5-1
CDR3aa: CASSSTANMNTEAFF
CDR3nt: TGCGCCAGCAGCTCGACGGCGAACATGAACACTGAAGCTTTCTTT

d_gene: -
j_gene: TRBJ2-2
abundance: -
v_gene: TRBV7-2
CDR3aa: CASSLTNGPGRELFF
CDR3nt: TGTGCCAGCAGCTTGACCAACGGGCCTGGGCGGGAGCTGTTTTTT

d_gene: TRBD1
j_gene: TRBJ2-1
abundance: once
v_gene: TRBV7-2
CDR3aa: CASSLGQGSVDEQFF
CDR3nt: TGTGCCAGCAGCTTAGGACAGGGTAGTGTCGATGAGCAGTTCTTC

d_gene: -
j_gene: TRBJ2-1
abundance: -
v_gene: TRBV19
CDR3aa: CASSNRDVGRNEQFF
CDR3nt: TGTGCCAGTAGTAACCGGGACGTGGGGCGCAATGAGCAGTTCTTC

d_gene: -
j_gene: TRBJ1-3
abundance: -
v_gene: TRBV5-6
CDR3aa: CASSSLPDGSGNTIYF
CDR3nt: TGTGCCAGCAGCTCCCTACCCGACGGCTCTGGAAACACCATATATTTT

d_gene: -
j_gene: TRBJ1-3
abundance: -
v_gene: TRBV29-1
CDR3aa: CSVLSYSGNTIYF
CDR3nt: TGCAGCGTTCTCTCGTACTCTGGAAACACCATATATTTT

d_gene: -
j_gene: TRBJ1-5
abundance: -
v_gene: TRBV7-2
CDR3aa: CASSLGQAGLNQPQHF
CDR3nt: TGTGCCAGCAGCTTAGGGCAGGCGGGGCTAAATCAGCCCCAGCATTTT

d_gene: -
j_gene: TRBJ1-1
abundance: -
v_gene: TRBV7-2
CDR3aa: CASSFRVRTTEAFF
CDR3nt: TGTGCCAGCAGCTTCAGGGTGAGGACAACTGAAGCTTTCTTT

d_gene: -
j_gene: TRBJ1-2
abundance: -
v_gene: TRBV6-5
CDR3aa: CASSYRDLYGYTF
CDR3nt: TGTGCCAGCAGTTACCGGGACCTCTATGGCTACACCTTC

d_gene: TRBD2
j_gene: TRBJ2-2
abundance: -
v_gene: TRBV28
CDR3aa: CASSSRLAGGVTGELFF
CDR3nt: TGTGCCAGCAGTTCCCGACTAGCGGGAGGCGTTACCGGGGAGCTGTTTTTT

d_gene: -
j_gene: TRBJ2-7
abundance: -
v_gene: TRBV10-3
CDR3aa: CAISPDPYEQYF
CDR3nt: TGTGCCATCAGTCCAGACCCCTACGAGCAGTACTTC

d_gene: -
j_gene: TRBJ2-3
abundance: -
v_gene: TRBV7-2
CDR3aa: CADSPRERISTQYF
CDR3nt: TGTGCCGATTCCCCCAGGGAGAGGATAAGTACGCAGTATTTT

d_gene: -
j_gene: TRBJ2-1
abundance: -
v_gene: TRBV11-2
CDR3aa: CASSLIMVDEQFF
CDR3nt: TGTGCCAGCAGCTTAATCATGGTGGATGAGCAGTTCTTC

d_gene: TRBD2
j_gene: TRBJ2-5
abundance: -
v_gene: TRBV29-1
CDR3aa: CSVPGGGQETQYF
CDR3nt: TGCAGCGTTCCCGGGGGGGGACAAGAGACCCAGTACTTC

d_gene: -
j_gene: TRBJ2-7
abundance: -
v_gene: TRBV28
CDR3aa: CASSLEGGSGYEQYF
CDR3nt: TGTGCCAGCAGTTTAGAAGGGGGTAGCGGCTACGAGCAGTACTTC

d_gene: TRBD1
j_gene: TRBJ2-2
abundance: -
v_gene: TRBV2
CDR3aa: CASTRDSGELFF
CDR3nt: TGTGCCAGCACTAGGGACAGCGGGGAGCTGTTTTTT

d_gene: -
j_gene: TRBJ1-2
abundance: -
v_gene: TRBV27
CDR3aa: CASSLAPSYWGGYTF
CDR3nt: TGTGCCAGCAGTCTAGCTCCATCATATTGGGGAGGCTACACCTTC

d_gene: -
j_gene: TRBJ1-5
abundance: -
v_gene: TRBV15
CDR3aa: CATSTPGRYNQPQHF
CDR3nt: TGTGCCACCAGCACCCCCGGGAGATACAATCAGCCCCAGCATTTT

d_gene: TRBD1
j_gene: TRBJ2-3
abundance: -
v_gene: TRBV6-2/TRBV6-3
CDR3aa: CASSRRQGATDTQYF
CDR3nt: TGTGCCAGCAGTCGCCGACAGGGGGCCACAGATACGCAGTATTTT

d_gene: -
j_gene: TRBJ1-3
abundance: -
v_gene: TRBV18
CDR3aa: CASSDSFYSGNTIYF
CDR3nt: TGTGCCAGCTCCGACAGTTTCTACTCTGGAAACACCATATATTTT

d_gene: -
j_gene: TRBJ2-2
abundance: -
v_gene: TRBV15
CDR3aa: CATSGTGIPNTGELFF
CDR3nt: TGTGCCACCAGCGGAACAGGGATCCCCAACACCGGGGAGCTGTTTTTT

d_gene: TRBD1
j_gene: TRBJ2-1
abundance: -
v_gene: TRBV27
CDR3aa: CASSLDRSSYNEQFF
CDR3nt: TGTGCCAGCAGTTTGGACAGGAGCTCCTACAATGAGCAGTTCTTC

d_gene: TRBD1
j_gene: TRBJ2-7
abundance: -
v_gene: TRBV19
CDR3aa: CASSIGQGLGEQYF
CDR3nt: TGTGCCAGTAGTATCGGACAGGGGCTTGGGGAGCAGTACTTC

d_gene: TRBD2
j_gene: TRBJ2-1
abundance: -
v_gene: TRBV27
CDR3aa: CASSLGLAVSWNEQFF
CDR3nt: TGTGCCAGCAGTCTTGGACTAGCGGTATCCTGGAATGAGCAGTTCTTC

d_gene: -
j_gene: TRBJ1-1
abundance: once
v_gene: TRBV18
CDR3aa: CASSLWTENTEAFF
CDR3nt: TGTGCCAGCTCGCTTTGGACAGAGAACACTGAAGCTTTCTTT

d_gene: TRBD2
j_gene: TRBJ2-1
abundance: once
v_gene: TRBV19
CDR3aa: CASSILAGGNEQFF
CDR3nt: TGTGCCAGTAGTATACTAGCGGGAGGCAATGAGCAGTTCTTC

d_gene: -
j_gene: TRBJ2-1
abundance: -
v_gene: TRBV6-1
CDR3aa: CASSEAVPAPYNEQFF
CDR3nt: TGTGCCAGCAGTGAAGCGGTTCCAGCCCCCTACAATGAGCAGTTCTTC

d_gene: TRBD2
j_gene: TRBJ2-7
abundance: -
v_gene: TRBV4-3
CDR3aa: CASSPSRTSYEQYF
CDR3nt: TGCGCCAGCAGCCCAAGCCGGACTAGCTACGAGCAGTACTTC

d_gene: -
j_gene: TRBJ1-3
abundance: -
v_gene: TRBV28
CDR3aa: CASSPRKFETRSGNTIYF
CDR3nt: TGTGCCAGCAGTCCCCGTAAGTTCGAGACCCGCTCTGGAAACACCATATATTTT

d_gene: TRBD1
j_gene: TRBJ2-6
abundance: -
v_gene: TRBV19
CDR3aa: CASSIKGRGRSGANVLTF
CDR3nt: TGTGCCAGTAGTATAAAGGGCAGGGGGCGCTCTGGGGCCAACGTCCTGACTTTC

d_gene: -
j_gene: TRBJ2-2
abundance: -
v_gene: TRBV7-6
CDR3aa: CASSRVGGNTGELFF
CDR3nt: TGTGCCAGCAGCCGCGTAGGGGGGAACACCGGGGAGCTGTTTTTT

d_gene: TRBD1
j_gene: TRBJ1-5
abundance: -
v_gene: TRBV6-6
CDR3aa: CASRLDRQGQPQHF
CDR3nt: TGTGCCAGCAGGCTGGACAGGCAAGGGCAGCCCCAGCATTTT

d_gene: -
j_gene: TRBJ1-4
abundance: many
v_gene: TRBV28
CDR3aa: CASSTRGTNEKLFF
CDR3nt: TGTGCCAGCAGTACCAGAGGGACTAATGAAAAACTGTTTTTT

d_gene: -
j_gene: TRBJ1-6
abundance: -
v_gene: TRBV5-1
CDR3aa: CASSLEEGVGNSPLHF
CDR3nt: TGCGCCAGCAGCTTGGAGGAGGGGGTCGGTAATTCACCCCTCCACTTT

d_gene: -
j_gene: TRBJ1-4
abundance: -
v_gene: TRBV30
CDR3aa: CAWSVSEKLFF
CDR3nt: TGTGCCTGGAGTGTATCTGAAAAACTGTTTTTT

d_gene: -
j_gene: TRBJ2-5
abundance: -
v_gene: TRBV21-1
CDR3aa: CASSGFLGILYF
CDR3nt: TGTGCCAGCAGCGGGTTTTTGGGGATCCTATACTTC

d_gene: -
j_gene: TRBJ2-3
abundance: -
v_gene: TRBV11-1
CDR3aa: CASSLRDSQDTQYF
CDR3nt: TGTGCCAGCAGCCTGCGGGACTCGCAAGATACGCAGTATTTT

d_gene: TRBD1
j_gene: TRBJ2-2
abundance: -
v_gene: TRBV4-3
CDR3aa: CASSLQGSGELFF
CDR3nt: TGCGCCAGCAGCCTACAGGGGTCCGGGGAGCTGTTTTTT

d_gene: TRBD1
j_gene: TRBJ1-5
abundance: -
v_gene: TRBV6-2/TRBV6-3
CDR3aa: CASSQLPTGFSQPQHF
CDR3nt: TGTGCCAGCAGTCAACTCCCGACAGGGTTTTCACAGCCCCAGCATTTT

d_gene: -
j_gene: TRBJ2-5
abundance: -
v_gene: TRBV5-6
CDR3aa: CASRNQGRSQETQYF
CDR3nt: TGTGCCAGCAGGAACCAGGGTAGAAGCCAAGAGACCCAGTACTTC

d_gene: TRBD1
j_gene: TRBJ1-4
abundance: -
v_gene: TRBV28
CDR3aa: CASSPSTGTNEKLFF
CDR3nt: TGTGCCAGCAGTCCGTCGACAGGGACTAATGAAAAACTGTTTTTT

d_gene: -
j_gene: TRBJ1-2
abundance: -
v_gene: TRBV29-1
CDR3aa: CSAQGPTNYGYTF
CDR3nt: TGCAGCGCCCAGGGGCCCACGAACTATGGCTACACCTTC

d_gene: -
j_gene: TRBJ1-2
abundance: -
v_gene: TRBV6-2/TRBV6-3
CDR3aa: CASSPLAANHYGYTF
CDR3nt: TGTGCCAGCAGCCCCCTCGCCGCCAATCACTATGGCTACACCTTC

d_gene: -
j_gene: TRBJ2-7
abundance: -
v_gene: TRBV28
CDR3aa: CASSLLGFGEQYF
CDR3nt: TGTGCCAGCAGTTTATTGGGGTTCGGCGAGCAGTACTTC

d_gene: TRBD1
j_gene: TRBJ1-1
abundance: -
v_gene: TRBV28
CDR3aa: CASITQGYGEAFF
CDR3nt: TGTGCCAGCATCACACAGGGGTACGGTGAAGCTTTCTTT

d_gene: TRBD2
j_gene: TRBJ2-3
abundance: -
v_gene: TRBV25-1
CDR3aa: CASSEVGTTEQYF
CDR3nt: TGTGCCAGCAGTGAAGTGGGGACTACCGAGCAGTATTTT

d_gene: TRBD1
j_gene: TRBJ1-2
abundance: -
v_gene: TRBV28
CDR3aa: CASSFVFGAGGFNYGYTF
CDR3nt: TGTGCCAGCAGTTTTGTCTTCGGTGCAGGGGGTTTTAACTATGGCTACACCTTC

d_gene: -
j_gene: TRBJ1-3
abundance: -
v_gene: TRBV1
CDR3aa: CTSSLMSPQGSKANTIYF
CDR3nt: TGCACCAGCAGCCTCATGTCCCCACAGGGATCTAAGGCTAACACCATATATTTT

d_gene: -
j_gene: TRBJ1-2
abundance: -
v_gene: TRBV9
CDR3aa: CASSTQTGTGGYTF
CDR3nt: TGTGCCAGCAGCACCCAAACAGGAACGGGAGGCTACACCTTC

d_gene: TRBD2
j_gene: TRBJ2-1
abundance: -
v_gene: TRBV7-2
CDR3aa: CASSSHSGRTEQFF
CDR3nt: TGTGCCAGCAGCTCCCATAGCGGGAGGACGGAGCAGTTCTTC